These 23 T cell receptor beta chains came from one sample sequenced in a study of post-analysis software for immune sequencing data. Study-level results: When patients were compared with controls, 4 or 5 TRBV segments were more frequent, TRBV5-6, TRBV5-1 and TRBV20-1 among them.

These receptors are not linked to any known antigen. Sequencing libraries made from TCR beta cDNA carried unique molecular identifiers. TCRdb redid the calling of the PCR reads with MiXCR, one entry per CDR3 protein. The sample gives fewer than 850,000 distinct CDR3 sequences, about 32% of which show up once; under 0.7% is in the top ten. The sample consisted of blood. These receptors all stem from a girl aged 5-17 years with multiple sclerosis.

This clonotype was observed a handful of times. The gene calls are TRBV4-1 and TRBJ1-2, with D possibly TRBD1 on 5 matching bases. Deletions cut 1 base from V and 7 bases from J, with 16 bases between. CDR3 length: 15 residues. Germline V gives CDR1 MGHRA, CDR2 YSYEKL. CDR3 residues: CASSQVARDIRGYTF. CDR3 nucleotide sequence: TGCGCCAGCAGCCAAGTTGCCAGGGATATACGTGGCTACACCTTC.

This clonotype turned up a few times. CDR3 bases: TGTGCCAGCAGCGCCAGACAGGGGGCGCGGGTAGTCGATGGCTACACCTTC. Translation gives CASSARQGARVVDGYTF. V is TRBV9 and J is TRBJ1-2, with TRBD1 matching 10 bases. Germline V gene sequence: CDR1 SGDLS, CDR2 YYNGEE. This CDR3 is 17 amino acids long. Germline trimming cut 3 bases from V and 6 bases from J; bases unmatched to any gene: 14.

The rearrangement joins TRBV6-6 to TRBJ1-5, with TRBD1 identical over 9 bases. The CDR3 is made up of 16 amino acids. The V and J ends lost 4 bases and 7 bases, in that order; junction bases with no gene match: 11. Germline CDR1 MNHNY, CDR2 SVGAGI (reference sequence). For the CDR3, the DNA is TGTGCCAGCAGTTCGACGGGACAGGGAATCGGACAGCCCCAGCATTTT. Translated, it gives CASSSTGQGIGQPQHF.

This clonotype was counted a few times. V and J are TRBV7-2 and TRBJ2-4; D unresolved. The DNA end lines up better with TRBJ2-7; the J call may be wrong. CDR3 size: 13 residues. Germline CDR1 SGHTA, CDR2 FQGNSA. CDR3 region: CASVPMESYEQYF. The CDR3 region has the DNA TGTGCCAGCGTACCCATGGAGTCCTACGAGCAGTACTTC.

The chain is built from TRBV10-3 and TRBJ2-3, with D possibly TRBD2 on 5 matching bases. Germline CDR1 reads ENHRY; CDR2 reads SYGVKD. The CDR3 is 16 residues long. V lost 4 bases, J lost 4 bases, and 18 bases lay in between. The CDR3 spells CAISAPSLLGPDTQYF. The CDR3 DNA is TGTGCCATCAGTGCTCCCTCATTACTAGGACCAGATACGCAGTATTTT.

This sequence joins TRBV6-2 or TRBV6-3 and TRBJ2-6; tentatively, D is TRBD2 (6 bases). CDR1 MNHEY and CDR2 SVGEGT come from the germline V gene. The CDR3 is made up of 13 amino acids. The V and J ends lost 10 bases and 1 base respectively, with 8 bases between them. The CDR3 DNA reads TGTGCCATCGGGACTTCTGGGGCCAACGTCCTGACTTTC. Translated: CAIGTSGANVLTF.

This sequence joins TRBV10-2 and TRBJ2-5; D is possibly TRBD1 (6 bases). The germline CDR1 and CDR2 sequences are WSHSY and SAAADI. Trimming cost V 6 bases and J 2 bases, with 19 bases left between them. The CDR3 extends over 16 amino acids. For the CDR3, the DNA is TGCGCCAGCAGGAGGGGGACGGGACGCCTACAAGAGACCCAGTACTTC. Residues: CASRRGTGRLQETQYF.

This CDR3 reads CASSPRPRLAGDTDTQYF. CDR3 nucleotide sequence: TGCGCCAGCAGCCCCAGACCGAGACTAGCGGGGGACACAGATACGCAGTATTTT. J is TRBJ2-3 and V is TRBV4-3; the match to TRBD2 covers 12 bases. The CDR3 spans 18 residues. Trimming removed 4 bases from V and 2 bases from J; junction bases left unmatched: 10. Germline V gene data show CDR1 as LGHNA and CDR2 as YSLEER.

The V gene is TRBV25-1, the J gene TRBJ2-5, with D maybe TRBD2 (5 bases). CDR3 length: 14 residues. Trimming pared 1 base from V and 6 bases from J, leaving 12 bases between. Germline CDR1 reads MGHDK; CDR2 reads SYGVNS. CDR3 coding DNA: TGTGCCAGCAGTGAATCCCGGGGAGAGAAGACCCAGTACTTC. Protein sequence: CASSESRGEKTQYF.

This clonotype was seen more than once but under ten times. The CDR3 is CTCGLSDTQYF. DNA for the CDR3: TGTACCTGCGGACTAAGCGATACGCAGTATTTT. V gene TRBV7-9 combines with J gene TRBJ2-3, with a weak D call TRBD2 (6 bases). This CDR3 is built from 11 residues. CDR1 and CDR2 (germline): SEHNR, FQNEAQ (reference sequence).

V gene TRBV6-4 combines with J gene TRBJ2-2, with D possibly being TRBD1 or TRBD2 (5 bases each). The CDR3 is 14 residues long. Trimming pared 2 bases from V and 2 bases from J, leaving 6 bases between. Per the germline V gene, CDR1 is MRHNA and CDR2 is SNTAGT. The CDR3 sequence: CASSDRDNTGELFF. The CDR3 region has the DNA TGTGCCAGCAGTGACCGGGACAACACCGGGGAGCTGTTTTTT.

The chain is built from TRBV20-1 and TRBJ2-5, with 8 bases aligning to TRBD2. V dropped 3 bases and J dropped 3; count of bases not matched to a gene: 15. This CDR3 comprises 17 residues. Per germline, CDR1 DFQATT and CDR2 SNEGSKA (reference sequence). This chain's CDR3 is CSASPPSGAGAKETQYF. The CDR3 bases are TGCAGTGCTAGTCCGCCCTCCGGAGCGGGGGCGAAAGAGACCCAGTACTTC.

CDR3 DNA sequence: TGTGCCAGCAGCAAAACCGGGACAGGGGCTGGCCACGAGCAGTACTTC. Amino acids: CASSKTGTGAGHEQYF. V gene TRBV7-2 combines with J gene TRBJ2-5; 10 nucleotides line up with TRBD1. The end of the DNA fits TRBJ2-7 better, so the J call may be wrong. The CDR3 is 16 amino acids. CDR1 is SGHTA and CDR2 is FQGNSA in the germline V gene.

The chain combines TRBV7-9 with TRBJ2-5; 8 bases line up with TRBD1. V shed 5 bases, J shed 5 bases, and the junction held 13 bases outside the gene matches. The length of the CDR3 is 16 residues. Germline CDR1 SEHNR, CDR2 FQNEAQ (reference sequence). CDR3 in amino acids: CASSVAATGVEETQYF. The DNA for the CDR3 is TGTGCCAGCAGCGTCGCCGCGACAGGGGTTGAGGAGACCCAGTACTTC.

In its sample, this clonotype was seen a few times. J is TRBJ1-4 and V is TRBV20-1; TRBD1 might be the D (6 bases). The CDR3 extends over 16 amino acids. V was pared by 3 bases and J by 0 bases, with 14 bases between. The germline CDR1 and CDR2 sequences are DFQATT and SNEGSKA (reference sequence). The CDR3 sequence is CSARGGATATNEKLFF. The CDR3 DNA sequence: TGCAGTGCTAGGGGGGGCGCGACTGCAACTAATGAAAAACTGTTTTTT.

A few counts support this clonotype. The chain couples TRBV12-3 or TRBV12-4 to TRBJ2-5; 9 bases line up with TRBD1. Losses at the gene ends were 1 base for V and 5 bases for J; bases not matched to a gene: 5. This CDR3 has 15 amino acids. CDR3 sequence reads: CASSLVGTGFETQYF. The CDR3 DNA is TGTGCCAGCAGTTTAGTTGGGACAGGGTTCGAGACCCAGTACTTC.

The chain uses TRBV5-1 and TRBJ1-5; weak D call: TRBD1 (6 bases). The CDR3 consists of 16 residues. The V end was cut by 0 bases, the J end by 3 bases, with 13 bases between. Germline V gene data show CDR1 as SGHRS and CDR2 as YFSETQ. The CDR3 DNA reads as TGCGCCAGCAGCTTGGGAGGGGGGGCCCCCAATCAGCCCCAGCATTTT. This codes for CASSLGGGAPNQPQHF.

This rearrangement joins TRBV7-9 to TRBJ2-5; no firm D call. CDR1 SEHNR and CDR2 FQNEAQ come from the germline V gene (reference sequence). V lost 1 base and J lost 0, with 12 bases in between. The CDR3 covers 16 residues. This CDR3 is CASSLEGFGHQETQYF. CDR3 sequence (DNA): TGTGCCAGCAGCTTAGAAGGCTTCGGACACCAAGAGACCCAGTACTTC.

At least ten counts were recorded for this clonotype. The chain employs TRBV7-2 and TRBJ2-1; TRBD2 might be the D (5 bases). Germline CDR1 and CDR2: SGHTA and FQGNSA. The CDR3 has 11 amino acids. V lost 6 bases to trimming and J lost 12 bases, with 12 bases between them. The CDR3 is CASSPSGLQFF. As DNA, the CDR3 is TGTGCCAGCAGTCCCTCTGGACTGCAGTTCTTC.

The chain uses TRBV4-3 and TRBJ1-2; D call uncertain. There are 14 residues in the CDR3. With 1 base removed from V and 5 bases from J, the gap between germline ends came to 11 bases. Germline V gene sequence: CDR1 LGHNA, CDR2 YSLEER. CDR3 in DNA: TGCGCCAGCAGCCAAGGGGCAGGCACTTATGGCTACACCTTC. Its translation: CASSQGAGTYGYTF.

The chain recombines TRBV20-1 with TRBJ2-1, with D possibly TRBD1 on 6 matching bases. The CDR3 sequence is 15 residues long. Germline CDR1 is DFQATT and CDR2 is SNEGSKA (reference sequence). The V and J ends lost 1 base and 2 bases respectively, with 12 bases between them. The CDR3 is CSARAVGTTYNEQFF. CDR3 nucleotide sequence: TGCAGTGCTAGAGCCGTCGGGACAACCTACAATGAGCAGTTCTTC.

This clonotype has just a few counts. V gene TRBV6-6 combines with J gene TRBJ2-4; TRBD1 agrees at 10 bases. V was clipped by 6 bases and J by 12 bases; unmatched bases: 5. Per the germline V gene, CDR1 is MNHNY and CDR2 is SVGAGI (reference sequence). This CDR3 has 12 amino acids. For the CDR3, the DNA is TGTGCCAGCAGACCCGACAGGGGGCATCAGTACTTC. This gives the protein CASRPDRGHQYF.

The rearrangement joins TRBV5-5 to TRBJ1-2; D is undetermined. The V and J ends lost 0 bases and 3 bases respectively, with 12 bases between them. The CDR3 has 15 residues. Looked up from germline, CDR1 is SGHKS and CDR2 is YYEKEE (reference sequence). Written as DNA, the CDR3 is TGTGCCAGCAGCTTGGGGGCCCGTTTCGACTATGGCTACACCTTC. The encoded protein is CASSLGARFDYGYTF.